A selection of T cell receptor beta chains follows, all from one sample in a study of CD8 T cells in Susac syndrome. TCRdb reprocessed the immunoSEQ multiplex PCR reads via MiXCR and lists one record per CDR3 protein. Here the sample spans some 97,000 distinct CDR3 sequences, about 95% being singletons. Sequences were obtained from CD8+ T cells from PBMCs. All receptors derive from a human donor with Susac syndrome. Both conserved end residues are part of each CDR3. Each record gives: J gene, D gene, clone size, V gene, CDR3 DNA, CDR3 protein. A D gene is named only where the DNA matches it firmly. Size tells how often a clone was seen (once, few, many) or the class of an expanded clone, and some rows leave it out.

>TRBJ2-7|.|.|TRBV28
TGTGCCACCTCCGGGACACCCTCCTACGAGCAGTACTTC
CATSGTPSYEQYF
>TRBJ2-3|TRBD1|.|TRBV14
TGTGCCAGCGCCGTAGGACAGGGTACAGATACGCAGTATTTT
CASAVGQGTDTQYF
>TRBJ1-5|TRBD1|.|TRBV6-5
TGTGCCAGCAGTTACGGACAGGGAGAGGGGCCCCAGCATTTT
CASSYGQGEGPQHF
>TRBJ2-4|TRBD1|.|TRBV7-9
TGTGCCAGCAGCTTAGCAGGGGGCGAGATCTTAAACATTCAGTACTTC
CASSLAGGEILNIQYF
>TRBJ2-7|TRBD1|.|TRBV24-1
TGTGCCACCAGTCCAGGGACAGCCTCCTACGAGCAGTACTTC
CATSPGTASYEQYF
>TRBJ2-7|.|.|TRBV15
TGTGCCACCAGCAGAGATCGCCCGGGGTTCGACGAGCAGTACTTC
CATSRDRPGFDEQYF
>TRBJ1-2|TRBD1|.|TRBV15
TGTGCCACCACCGGGGACAGGCTAGGCGGCTACACCTTC
CATTGDRLGGYTF
>TRBJ2-2|.|.|TRBV12-3/TRBV12-4
TGTGCCATCACAAATCCCAGGGCCACCGGGGAGCTGTTTTTT
CAITNPRATGELFF
>TRBJ2-7|TRBD1|.|TRBV5-4
TGTGCCAGCAGCCCAGGAACCGGGACAGTCAACGACGAGCAGTACTTC
CASSPGTGTVNDEQYF
>TRBJ2-1|.|.|TRBV25-1
TGTGCCAGCAGTGGACTGAATGAGCAGTTCTTC
CASSGLNEQFF
>TRBJ2-7|TRBD2|.|TRBV4-1
TGCGCCAGCAGCCAAGACGGCAGCGGGATCCCCTACGAGCAGTACTTC
CASSQDGSGIPYEQYF
>TRBJ2-7|TRBD2|.|TRBV9
TGTGCCAGCAGCCAGCAGGGACTAGGTCCCTACGAGCAGTACTTC
CASSQQGLGPYEQYF
>TRBJ2-1|.|.|TRBV5-1
TGCGCCAGCAGCTTGGGAATCTACGGGGCCAATGAGCAGTTCTTC
CASSLGIYGANEQFF
>TRBJ1-4|.|once|TRBV6-6
TGTGCCAGCACCACAATGGGGGAAAAACTGTTTTTT
CASTTMGEKLFF
>TRBJ2-3|TRBD2|.|TRBV29-1
TGCAGCGTTGAATTTGGACTAGTCGCAGATACGCAGTATTTT
CSVEFGLVADTQYF
>TRBJ2-5|TRBD2|.|TRBV25-1
TGTGCCAGCAGTGCATGGGTTAGCGGGAGGCAAGAGACCCAGTACTTC
CASSAWVSGRQETQYF
>TRBJ1-6|.|.|TRBV12-3/TRBV12-4
TGTGCCAGCAGTTTAGTGGGGAATTCACCCCTCCACTTT
CASSLVGNSPLHF
>TRBJ2-1|.|.|TRBV15
TGTGCCACCAGCCAAACTGCAAGAGTAGAGCAGTTCTTC
CATSQTARVEQFF
>TRBJ2-2|.|.|TRBV29-1
TGCAGCGTTGGGACAGTGAACACCGGGGAGCTGTTTTTT
CSVGTVNTGELFF
>TRBJ2-7|TRBD1|few|TRBV2
TGTGCCAGCAGTAGGGACAGCTACGAGCAGTACTTC
CASSRDSYEQYF
>TRBJ2-7|.|.|TRBV4-1
TGCGCCAGCAGCCAATACGGGGAGAGTGGCTACGAGCAGTACTTC
CASSQYGESGYEQYF
>TRBJ2-3|TRBD2|.|TRBV27
TGTGCCAGCAGTTCCCCTCGCGTCGGGAGGGGGGCAGATACGCAGTATTTT
CASSSPRVGRGADTQYF
>TRBJ1-2|.|.|TRBV29-1
TGCAGCGTTGAAGATCAGGCAGGTGGTGGCTACACCTTC
CSVEDQAGGGYTF
>TRBJ2-5|TRBD1|once|TRBV11-2
TGTGCCAGCAGCTTAGTTTACGGGACAGGAGGACTCCAAGAGACCCAGTACTTC
CASSLVYGTGGLQETQYF
>TRBJ2-3|TRBD1|.|TRBV29-1
TGCAGCGTGAAAACAGGGGCCCCGAGCACAGATACGCAGTATTTT
CSVKTGAPSTDTQYF
>TRBJ2-1|.|once|TRBV29-1
TGCAGCGTTGGGATAGCGCCCCCCTACAATGAGCAGTTCTTC
CSVGIAPPYNEQFF
>TRBJ1-6|TRBD1|.|TRBV7-8
TGTGCCAGCAGCTTCGAGACAGGGACCTCACCCCTCCACTTT
CASSFETGTSPLHF
>TRBJ2-7|.|.|TRBV7-2
TGTGCCAGCAGCGACTGGGAAAATAGGGAGTCTTACGAGCAGTACTTC
CASSDWENRESYEQYF
>TRBJ1-1|.|.|TRBV9
TGTGCCAGCAGCGTAGTTGTGAACACTGAAGCTTTCTTT
CASSVVVNTEAFF
>TRBJ2-7|TRBD2|.|TRBV6-5
TGTGCCAGCAGTCCCGGGACTAGCTCGTCCGAGCAGTACTTC
CASSPGTSSSEQYF
>TRBJ2-6|TRBD1|.|TRBV6-4
TGTGCCAGCAGTGAGGGGGCAGGGGGAACTGGGGCCAACGTCCTGACTTTC
CASSEGAGGTGANVLTF
>TRBJ2-1|TRBD1|.|TRBV20-1
TGCAGTGCCAGACAGGGAATTTACAATGAGCAGTTCTTC
CSARQGIYNEQFF
>TRBJ2-2|TRBD1|once|TRBV10-3
TGTGCCATCAGTGGCCGGGACAGGGGAGGAACCGGGGAGCTGTTTTTT
CAISGRDRGGTGELFF
>TRBJ2-7|.|.|TRBV28
TGTGCCAGCAGTAAGACCCGGGACCGGAGATTCAGGTCCTACGAGCAGTACTTC
CASSKTRDRRFRSYEQYF
>TRBJ2-7|.|.|TRBV29-1
TGCAGCGTTGTCTCGGACAGCTCCTACGAGCAGTACTTC
CSVVSDSSYEQYF
>TRBJ2-7|.|.|TRBV6-1
TGTGCCAGCAGTCGGACAGGGACTAGCTCCTACGAGCAGTACTTC
CASSRTGTSSYEQYF
>TRBJ2-1|TRBD2|.|TRBV28
TGTGCCAGCAGTCCCCGGACTAGCGGGAGGTACAATGAGCAGTTCTTC
CASSPRTSGRYNEQFF
>TRBJ1-5|TRBD1|once|TRBV10-3
TGTGCCATCAGTGAGGGACAGGGTTTATTGCCCCAGCATTTT
CAISEGQGLLPQHF
>TRBJ1-5|.|.|TRBV27
TGTGCCAGCAGTGCGAGGGGTGGCTGGCAGCCCCAGCATTTT
CASSARGGWQPQHF
>TRBJ2-3|.|.|TRBV7-2
TGTGCCAGCAGCCTTTTTGGCGATACGCAGTATTTT
CASSLFGDTQYF
>TRBJ2-7|TRBD1|.|TRBV12-3/TRBV12-4
TGTGCCAGCAGTTTAGGAGGGGACAGGGAGTACTTC
CASSLGGDREYF
>TRBJ1-2|.|once|TRBV7-9
TGTGCCAGCCAACTAAATCCGCAGTACTCCTATGGCTACACCTTC
CASQLNPQYSYGYTF
>TRBJ1-1|TRBD1|.|TRBV12-3/TRBV12-4
TGTGCCAGCAGTCTAGACAGGGGCCCGAACACTGAAGCTTTCTTT
CASSLDRGPNTEAFF
>TRBJ2-1|TRBD2|.|TRBV29-1
TGCAGCGGGACTAGCTATGAGCAGTTCTTC
CSGTSYEQFF
>TRBJ1-2|TRBD1|.|TRBV4-1
TGCGCCAGCAGCCAACCCGTGTCGGGACAGGGGTATGGCTACACCTTC
CASSQPVSGQGYGYTF
>TRBJ2-7|.|once|TRBV6-4
TGTGCCAGACGCTACGAGCAGTACTTC
CARRYEQYF
>TRBJ2-7|.|.|TRBV6-4
TGTGCCAGCAGGACGTCGGCCTACGAGCAGTACTTC
CASRTSAYEQYF